One sample yielded the 11 T cell receptor beta chains listed below, sequenced in a study of breast tumors, draining lymph nodes, adjacent tissues. One entry per CDR3 protein results from TCRdb running MiXCR on the multiplex PCR reads. The repertoire holds about 200,000 distinct CDR3 sequences, with around 29% as singletons. The lymph nodes were axillary draining lymph nodes from breast cancer patients. Material for sequencing was axillary lymph node tissue. These receptors all stem from a female donor with breast cancer. Some clones in this sample may be carry-over from other donors' samples.

This clonotype was counted between two and nine times. Just one base apart from a much larger clone, this may be a read error. The chain uses TRBV5-4 and TRBJ2-5; 9 nucleotides align to TRBD1. The germline V gene encodes CDR1 SGHNT and CDR2 YYREEE (reference sequence). The CDR3 spans 15 residues. V was clipped by 2 bases and J by 4 bases; unmatched bases: 6. Here the CDR3 DNA reads TGTGCCAGCAGCTTCGCCGGGACAGGGAGAGAGACCCAGTACTTC. Amino acids: CASSFAGTGRETQYF.

This clonotype was counted at least ten times. Its ends do not fully match the called genes, so a read error is possible. This chain connects TRBV19 to TRBJ2-2, with 11 bases identical to TRBD2. Germline V lookup: CDR1 LNHDA, CDR2 SQIVND (reference sequence). The CDR3 extends over 17 amino acids. Written as DNA, the CDR3 is TGTGCCAGTAGTGTAGAGGGTAGCGGGAGGGCCTCCGGGGAGCTGTTTTTT. Encoded protein: CASSVEGSGRASGELFF.

With regard to this clonotype: A much larger clone differs by one base, so this may be a read error. The chain is built from TRBV6-2 or TRBV6-3 and TRBJ2-2, with D unclear. The V gene's germline CDR1 is MNHEY and CDR2 SVGEGT. The CDR3 contains 13 residues. V was clipped by 6 bases and J by 3 bases, with 8 bases between them. The CDR3 loop reads CASRLVDTGELFF. The CDR3 bases are TGTGCCAGCAGGCTCGTGGACACCGGGGAGCTGTTTTTT.

This clonotype has ten or more counts. The V gene is TRBV20-1, the J gene TRBJ1-5; D unresolved. The CDR3 runs 14 residues. Trimming removed 3 bases at V and 3 bases at J, with 12 bases between. Germline loops: CDR1 DFQATT, CDR2 SNEGSKA (reference sequence). In DNA form, the CDR3 reads TGCAGTGCTAGGTCTCGAGGGTTCAATCAGCCCCAGCATTTT. Its translation: CSARSRGFNQPQHF.

With respect to this clonotype: This may be a read error, as it is one base from a much larger clone. J is TRBJ2-5 and V is TRBV7-9; D uncertain. Germline CDR1 SEHNR, CDR2 FQNEAQ (reference sequence). CDR3 length equals 15 residues. This CDR3 reads CASSLGSAGLETQHF. For the CDR3, the DNA is TGTGCCAGCAGCTTAGGATCGGCTGGGTTGGAGACCCAGCACTTC.

This clonotype appeared many times. The rearrangement uses TRBV6-5 and TRBJ2-1, with 9 bases identical to TRBD1. The CDR3 totals 15 residues. Trimming at V came to 2 bases and at J to 4 bases, leaving 3 bases not matched to a gene. Germline V CDR1 and CDR2: MNHEY, SVGAGI. The DNA for the CDR3 is TGTGCCAGCAGTTACGGGACAGGGAGTTACAATGAGCAGTTCTTC. Translation: CASSYGTGSYNEQFF.

The rearrangement uses TRBV5-8 and TRBJ2-7, with a possible D match to TRBD2 (6 bases). Germline values: CDR1 SGHTS, CDR2 YDEGEE. The CDR3 has 14 residues. Trimming pared 2 bases from V and 7 bases from J, leaving 16 bases between. CDR3 sequence (DNA): TGTGCCAGCAGCTTTGGAGGGAGGACCGGGGAGCAGTACTTC. Protein product: CASSFGGRTGEQYF.

This clonotype was observed at least ten times. This chain links TRBV5-4 with TRBJ2-1; tentatively, D is TRBD1 (5 bases). Germline V lookup: CDR1 SGHNT, CDR2 YYREEE (reference sequence). The CDR3 contains 15 residues. V was clipped by 2 bases and J by 3 bases, with 12 bases between them. Here the CDR3 DNA reads TGTGCCAGCAGCTTTGCAGGGCTTGGCTACAATGAGCAGTTCTTC. Translating gives CASSFAGLGYNEQFF.

The genes are TRBV5-1 and TRBJ1-6, with 7 bases aligning to TRBD1. Germline CDR1 and CDR2: SGHRS and YFSETQ. The length of the CDR3 is 16 residues. V trimming: 4 bases; J trimming: 0 bases; junction bases outside the gene matches: 4. The CDR3 sequence: CASSLRGSSYNSPLHF. In DNA form, the CDR3 reads TGCGCCAGCAGCCTCAGGGGGAGCTCCTATAATTCACCCCTCCACTTT.

This clonotype was picked up many times. V gene TRBV7-9 combines with J gene TRBJ2-7; maybe TRBD2 (6 bases). V was clipped by 1 base and J by 6 bases, with 7 bases between them. The length of the CDR3 is 12 residues. Germline V gives CDR1 SEHNR, CDR2 FQNEAQ (reference sequence). The CDR3 loop reads CASSLGDSEQYF. The CDR3 DNA sequence: TGTGCCAGCAGCTTAGGGGACTCCGAGCAGTACTTC.

This clonotype was seen ten or more times. The CDR3 reads CAWLHRGPPVESPLHF. In DNA, the CDR3 is TGTGCCTGGCTGCACAGGGGGCCGCCTGTGGAATCACCCCTCCACTTT. The chain has TRBV30 and TRBJ1-6; TRBD1 aligns across 9 bases. Germline CDR1 is GTSNPN and CDR2 is SVGIG (reference sequence). The CDR3 sequence is 16 residues long. The junction had 15 bases not matched to a gene; V was cut back by 5 bases and J by 10 bases. Together with reference TRBV30 and TRBJ1-6, the CDR3 gives the full variable domain: SQTIHQWPATLVQPVGSPLSLECTVEGTSNPNLYWYRQAAGRGLQLLFYSVGIGQISSEVPQNLSASRPQDRQFILSSKKLLLSDSGFYLCAWLHRGPPVESPLHFGNGTRLTVT.